Listed here are 8 T cell receptor beta chains from one sample, sequenced in a study of cytomegalovirus exposure and HLA in healthy donors. Researchers ran the PCR with 60 Vbeta and 13 Jbeta primers. Assay: immunoSEQ multiplex PCR; the TCRdb copy retains only in-frame clones and omits some. Among 180,000 or so clones listed, around 80% were seen once. Sequenced: PBMCs. The receptors derive from a woman aged 45-59 years in good health and CMV-seronegative.

This clone was seen a few times. V and J are TRBV15 and TRBJ1-3, with D possibly matching TRBD1 (5 bases). Looked up from germline, CDR1 is LNHNV and CDR2 is YYDKDF (reference sequence). V shed 2 bases and J shed 4 bases, with 12 bases lying between them. This CDR3 has 15 amino acids. As DNA, the CDR3 is TGTGCCACCAGCAGACCAGGGCCCTCCGGAAACACCATATATTTT. Protein product: CATSRPGPSGNTIYF.

V gene TRBV30 combines with J gene TRBJ2-2; D is ambiguous. Germline V gene sequence: CDR1 GTSNPN, CDR2 SVGIG (reference sequence). The CDR3 has 14 residues. The V end was cut by 3 bases, the J end by 3 bases, with 11 bases between. The CDR3 reads CAWRSGLDTGELFF. The CDR3 nucleotides read TGTGCCTGGAGATCCGGTTTAGACACCGGGGAGCTGTTTTTT.

The chain uses TRBV11-2 and TRBJ1-1, with D unresolved. Trimming removed 3 bases at V and 4 bases at J, with 9 bases between. Per the germline V gene, CDR1 is SGHAT and CDR2 is FQNNGV. This CDR3 comprises 13 residues. DNA for the CDR3: TGTGCCAGCAGCTTGGGAGCCAGCACTGAAGCTTTCTTT. It translates to CASSLGASTEAFF.

The chain joins TRBV10-3 to TRBJ1-2, with 10 nucleotides matching TRBD1. The CDR3 length is 14 residues. J lost 4 bases, V lost 5 bases, and 4 bases had no gene match. The germline V gene encodes CDR1 ENHRY and CDR2 SYGVKD. The CDR3 coding sequence is TGTGCCATCAGTCCGGGACAGGGGAGCTATGGCTACACCTTC. It codes for CAISPGQGSYGYTF.

This clone was seen only once. V is TRBV7-9 and J is TRBJ2-3; a weak D match, TRBD1 (6 bases). This CDR3 spans 13 amino acids. CDR1 and CDR2 (germline): SEHNR, FQNEAQ (reference sequence). Trimming shortened V by 10 bases and J by 2 bases, and 13 bases separated the two germline ends. The CDR3 DNA is TGTGCCATCGGTGGGACACCCACAGATACGCAGTATTTT. Encoded protein: CAIGGTPTDTQYF.

The chain joins TRBV6-5 to TRBJ2-1, with 8 bases that match TRBD2. This CDR3 contains 15 residues. The germline CDR1 and CDR2 sequences are MNHEY and SVGAGI. With 4 bases clipped from V and 8 bases from J, the junction kept 10 bases outside the gene matches. This chain's CDR3 is CASSFGGTSSDEQFF. The CDR3 nucleotides read TGTGCCAGCAGTTTCGGGGGGACTAGTTCGGATGAGCAGTTCTTC.

The J gene is TRBJ2-3, the V gene TRBV27; D not certain. The V end lost 6 bases, the J end lost 3 bases, and 4 bases lay between the germline ends. The CDR3 runs to 11 residues. Germline lookup yields CDR1 MNHEY and CDR2 SMNVEV (reference sequence). The chain's CDR3 is CASRRTDTQYF. In DNA form, the CDR3 reads TGTGCCAGCAGGAGGACAGATACGCAGTATTTT.

This clone was detected only a few times. The chain joins TRBV5-4 to TRBJ2-7; 12 nucleotides match TRBD2. In germline, CDR1 is SGHNT, CDR2 YYREEE (reference sequence). The length of the CDR3 is 17 residues. The V gene end was trimmed by 4 bases and the J gene end by 0 bases; junction bases not matched to a gene: 8. CDR3: CASSQTSGRTSSYEQYF. The CDR3 coding sequence is TGTGCCAGCAGCCAAACTAGCGGGAGGACAAGCTCCTACGAGCAGTACTTC.